A single sample is the source of the 24 T cell receptor beta chains below, sequenced in a study of Graves' ophthalmopathy and Graves' hyperthyroidism. The sequenced template was RNA, covering the TCR beta CDR3 region. In the first round, RT-PCR was carried out with HTBI primers, and a multiplex PCR formed the second round. TCRdb ran MiXCR on the multiplex PCR reads and lists one entry per CDR3 protein. The sample has hundreds of thousands of distinct CDR3 sequences; over 20% are singletons. The sample comprised peripheral blood. These receptors were collected from a woman under 30 with stable Graves' hyperthyroidism.

This clonotype was found many times. This rearrangement joins TRBV7-3 to TRBJ2-2, with a possible D match to TRBD2 (6 bases). CDR3 length: 14 residues. V was cut by 5 bases and J by 4 bases, with 11 bases left in between. CDR1 is SGHTA and CDR2 is FQGTGA in the germline V gene. The CDR3 DNA is TGTGCCAGCAGCACGGGAGTAGGCACCGGGGAGCTGTTTTTT. Protein product: CASSTGVGTGELFF.

This clonotype was detected ten times or more. J is TRBJ1-2 and V is TRBV11-1; no definite D call. There are 16 residues in the CDR3. V was pared by 3 bases and J by 8 bases, with 22 bases between. CDR1 SGHAT and CDR2 FQDESV come from the germline V gene (reference sequence). In DNA form, the CDR3 reads TGTGCCAGCAGCTTGCCTCGGCTTAGGTACCTGGAGGGCTACACCTTC. This codes for CASSLPRLRYLEGYTF.

This clonotype was counted ten times or more. The chain joins TRBV7-2 to TRBJ2-7; TRBD2 agrees at 11 bases. The J segment lost 0 bases and the V segment lost 3 bases, leaving 4 bases of the junction unmatched. Germline CDR1 SGHTA, CDR2 FQGNSA. This CDR3 region has 16 residues. The CDR3 protein is CASSFGGTSGSYEQYF. The CDR3 DNA reads TGTGCCAGCAGCTTCGGAGGGACTAGCGGCTCCTACGAGCAGTACTTC.

Many counts were recorded for this clonotype. The V gene is TRBV7-9, the J gene TRBJ1-3; D unclear. This CDR3 is 14 amino acids long. The germline CDR1 and CDR2 sequences are SEHNR and FQNEAQ (reference sequence). Trimming took 5 bases from V and 7 from J, leaving 15 bases between them. The CDR3 nucleotides read TGTGCCAGCAGCCCCCAGCCGGGAAGCAACACCATATATTTT. This codes for CASSPQPGSNTIYF.

This clonotype was counted at least ten times. V usage is TRBV5-1 and J usage is TRBJ2-5, with 11 bases that match TRBD1. With 0 bases clipped from V and 7 bases from J, the junction kept 2 bases outside the gene matches. The CDR3 extends over 14 amino acids. Per the germline V gene, CDR1 is SGHRS and CDR2 is YFSETQ. The CDR3 region has the DNA TGCGCCAGCAGCTTGGCCGGACAGGGGGCGACCCAGTACTTC. It translates to CASSLAGQGATQYF.

This clonotype was counted many times. The chain is built from TRBV20-1 and TRBJ1-1; TRBD1 is a possible D gene (6 bases). The germline gives CDR1 DFQATT, CDR2 SNEGSKA (reference sequence). With 5 bases removed from V and 1 base from J, the gap between germline ends came to 20 bases. CDR3 length: 16 amino acids. CDR3 nucleotides: TGCAGTGCTCAAAGAGGGGGGCCCCTCTCGAACACTGAAGCTTTCTTT. This encodes CSAQRGGPLSNTEAFF.

This clonotype occurred many times. The rearrangement uses TRBV25-1 and TRBJ2-2; D is unresolved. V gave up 1 base and J gave up 2 bases, with 8 bases separating them. CDR1 and CDR2 from the germline V gene are MGHDK and SYGVNS. The CDR3 extends over 15 amino acids. CDR3 bases: TGTGCCAGCAGTGAATTGTCTGGAAACACCGGGGAGCTGTTTTTT. Translated: CASSELSGNTGELFF.

This clonotype was counted ten times or more. The chain employs TRBV12-3 or TRBV12-4 and TRBJ2-7, with D tentatively TRBD1 (5 bases). Trimming left V 6 bases short and J 3 bases short, with 15 bases between. CDR3 length: 14 amino acids. The CDR3 DNA sequence: TGTGCCAGCAGAATAGGGGCCGGAAACTACGAGCAGTACTTC. Protein product: CASRIGAGNYEQYF.

This clonotype was seen ten or more times. This chain uses TRBV25-1 with TRBJ2-3; D may match TRBD1 or TRBD2 (6 bases each). The CDR3 sequence is 19 residues long. Trimming removed 3 bases from V and 0 bases from J, with 22 bases in between. Germline V gene sequence: CDR1 MGHDK, CDR2 SYGVNS. The CDR3 region is CASSDDRGREWGSTDTQYF. The CDR3 DNA reads as TGTGCCAGCAGTGATGATCGGGGGCGGGAATGGGGTAGCACAGATACGCAGTATTTT.

In this sample, this clonotype turned up a few times. This chain connects TRBV12-3 or TRBV12-4 to TRBJ2-7, with TRBD1 as a possible D gene (5 bases). Trimming left V 4 bases short and J 7 bases short, with 11 bases between. This CDR3 region has 12 residues. CDR3 loop: CASSSSAGEQYF. The CDR3 coding sequence is TGTGCCAGCAGTTCGTCAGCAGGGGAGCAGTACTTC.

This clonotype was seen at least ten times. The V and J genes are TRBV5-1 and TRBJ2-5; TRBD2 aligns across 8 bases. The CDR3 spans 15 residues. After removal of 5 bases from V and 5 bases from J, the junction contained 11 bases not matched to a gene. CDR1 is SGHRS and CDR2 is YFSETQ in the germline V gene. The CDR3, as DNA: TGCGCCAGCAGTCCGGGGGGGCTAGCGGTCGAGACCCAGTACTTC. It translates to CASSPGGLAVETQYF. Filled out from reference TRBV5-1 and TRBJ2-5, the complete variable domain reads KAGVTQTPRYLIKTRGQQVTLSCSPISGHRSVSWYQQTPGQGLQFLFEYFSETQRNKGNFPGRFSGRQFSNSRSEMNVSTLELGDSALYLCASSPGGLAVETQYFGPGTRLLVL.

At least ten counts were recorded for this clonotype. The gene calls are TRBV6-4 and TRBJ2-2, with 9 nucleotides matching TRBD2. From germline, CDR1 is MRHNA and CDR2 SNTAGT. The CDR3 runs to 15 residues. With V trimmed by 2 bases and J by 5 bases, 3 bases remained unmatched. For the CDR3, the DNA is TGTGCCAGCAGTGACGGAGGACTAGCGACCGGGGAGCTGTTTTTT. Protein sequence: CASSDGGLATGELFF.

This clonotype showed up many times. A read error may be the cause here, since a much bigger clone is one base away. This CDR3 is CASSLGVSQPQYF. The CDR3, as DNA: TGTGCCAGCAGTTTAGGGGTCAGTCAGCCCCAGTATTTT. This chain joins TRBV27 and TRBJ1-5, with D hard to call. The DNA end lines up better with TRBJ2-3; the J call may be wrong. The CDR3 is made up of 13 amino acids. Germline V gives CDR1 MNHEY, CDR2 SMNVEV (reference sequence).

This clonotype was counted many times. The J gene is TRBJ1-5, the V gene TRBV20-1; D remains unclear. The germline V and J ends were trimmed by 0 bases and 1 base, with 7 bases remaining between them. The germline CDR1 and CDR2 sequences are DFQATT and SNEGSKA (reference sequence). The CDR3 has 14 residues. CDR3 residues: CSARDPDSNQPQHF. Here the CDR3 DNA reads TGCAGTGCTAGAGACCCAGACAGCAATCAGCCCCAGCATTTT.

This clonotype was counted ten times or more. The V gene is TRBV19, the J gene TRBJ1-5; D remains unclear. Germline lookup yields CDR1 LNHDA and CDR2 SQIVND (reference sequence). Between the trimmed V and J ends, which lost 7 bases and 7 bases, there was a span of 11 bases. The CDR3 covers 12 residues. This CDR3 is CASKRGNQPQHF. DNA of the CDR3: TGTGCCAGTAAACGAGGGAACCAGCCCCAGCATTTT.

This clonotype was found a few times. The V gene is TRBV7-2, the J gene TRBJ2-7; 9 nucleotides line up with TRBD2. CDR3 length equals 14 residues. The germline CDR1 and CDR2 sequences are SGHTA and FQGNSA. Unmatched junction bases numbered 8, after V lost 4 bases and J lost 7 bases. The chain's CDR3 is CASSWAGGPGEQYF. In DNA, the CDR3 is TGTGCCAGCAGCTGGGCGGGAGGGCCGGGAGAGCAGTACTTC.

This clonotype was recorded many times. The chain recombines TRBV25-1 with TRBJ1-1; D gene unclear. Germline V gene lookup returns CDR1 MGHDK and CDR2 SYGVNS. Trimming took off 1 base at V and 5 bases at J, with 17 bases between the two ends. CDR3 length equals 16 residues. Written as DNA, the CDR3 is TGTGCCAGCAGTGAATTCATCACCGGCGTGGGGACTGAAGCTTTCTTT. Amino acids: CASSEFITGVGTEAFF.

At least ten counts were recorded for this clonotype. The V and J genes are TRBV2 and TRBJ1-2; D possibly corresponds to TRBD1 (5 bases). This CDR3 contains 14 residues. Trimming took off 5 bases at V and 4 bases at J, with 14 bases between the two ends. Per germline, CDR1 SNHLY and CDR2 FYNNEI. Here the CDR3 DNA reads TGTGCCAGCAGTATCGAGACAGTGCTCTATGGCTACACCTTC. Its translation: CASSIETVLYGYTF.

The chain combines TRBV7-2 with TRBJ1-2; D may be TRBD1 (5 bases). Germline V lookup: CDR1 SGHTA, CDR2 FQGNSA. V lost 1 base, J lost 8 bases, and 14 bases lay in between. The CDR3 consists of 14 residues. DNA for the CDR3: TGTGCCAGCAGCTTAGAAGCAGGGAGAAGGGGCTACACCTTC. It codes for CASSLEAGRRGYTF. Together with reference TRBV7-2 and TRBJ1-2, the CDR3 gives the full variable domain: GAGVSQSPSNKVTEKGKDVELRCDPISGHTALYWYRQSLGQGLEFLIYFQGNSAPDKSGLPSDRFSAERTGGSVSTLTIQRTQQEDSAVYLCASSLEAGRRGYTFGSGTRLTVV.

The sample holds many counts of this clonotype. This chain joins TRBV6-2 or TRBV6-3 and TRBJ2-7; TRBD1 is a possible D gene (6 bases). V lost 4 bases and J lost 6, with 10 bases in between. CDR1 MNHEY and CDR2 SVGEGT come from the germline V gene. The CDR3 is made up of 12 amino acids. The CDR3 sequence: CASSSQGLEQYF. DNA for the CDR3: TGTGCCAGCAGTTCGCAGGGGCTCGAGCAGTACTTC.

In its sample, this clonotype was seen many times. The chain links TRBV4-2 to TRBJ1-1; D perhaps matches TRBD1 (6 bases). The germline V and J ends were trimmed by 1 base and 2 bases, with 11 bases remaining between them. This CDR3 has 15 amino acids. Looked up from germline, CDR1 is LGHNA and CDR2 is YNFKEQ. This chain's CDR3 is CASSQVIQGNTEAFF. In DNA, the CDR3 is TGTGCCAGCAGCCAAGTAATACAGGGTAACACTGAAGCTTTCTTT.

CDR3 nucleotide sequence: TGTGCCAGCAGCCCGACAGGGTTCTTCCAAGAGACCCAGTACTTC. Its translation is CASSPTGFFQETQYF. The rearrangement uses TRBV7-2 and TRBJ2-5; TRBD1 agrees at 7 bases. The junction had 7 bases not matched to a gene; V was cut back by 5 bases and J by 1 base. Germline V lookup: CDR1 SGHTA, CDR2 FQGNSA. The length of the CDR3 is 15 residues.

This clonotype came up many times. V gene TRBV28 combines with J gene TRBJ2-7, with D perhaps matching TRBD2 (6 bases). This CDR3 has 13 amino acids. V was cut by 8 bases and J by 2 bases, with 13 bases left in between. Germline CDR1 MDHEN, CDR2 SYDVKM. The CDR3 nucleotides read TGTGCCAGCGGGCTGGGGGGTCCCTACGAGCAGTACTTC. Translated, it gives CASGLGGPYEQYF.

This clonotype has a handful of counts. This chain links TRBV15 with TRBJ2-5, with D perhaps TRBD1 or TRBD2 (5 bases each). This CDR3 has 15 amino acids. The germline V gene encodes CDR1 LNHNV and CDR2 YYDKDF (reference sequence). The V and J ends lost 0 bases and 5 bases respectively, with 13 bases between them. The CDR3 bases are TGTGCCACCAGCAGAGATGCCGGGGCGGAGGAGACCCAGTACTTC. This encodes CATSRDAGAEETQYF.